This TCR beta chain was recovered during a study of identical twins. TCRdb recomputed calls from the 5' RACE reads with MiXCR, one row per CDR3 protein. The sample has fewer than 650,000 distinct CDR3 sequences, roughly 9.9% seen once; the top ten hold roughly 3%. Germline V lookup: CDR1 ENHRY, CDR2 SYGVKD. V gave up 8 bases and J gave up 3 bases, with 10 bases separating them. The CDR3 has 13 residues. This clonotype came up a few times. These data were also filed under a second study, of yellow fever vaccine responses in identical twins.

The sequence was collected from a woman aged 18-29 years in good health. The chain joins TRBV10-3 to TRBJ2-2; D is unresolved. The source material was PBMCs. Here the CDR3 reads CAIGARDTGELFF. CDR3 DNA sequence: TGTGCCATCGGAGCGAGAGACACCGGGGAGCTGTTTTTT.